This TCR beta chain is from a study of regulatory T cells in long-lasting Graves disease (dated by TCRdb to 2020 to 2023). Concerning the study at large: Newly diagnosed Graves' disease patients had taken antithyroid drugs for less than 3 months. TCR sequencing covered some 13 persistent and 20 or so newly diagnosed Graves' disease patients, some 33 samples in total. Peripheral blood TCR sequencing and RNA sequencing compared persistent Graves' disease patients with newly diagnosed Graves' disease patients. The study took place in China and was registered as a clinical trial. Study-level results and caveats: TRBV28, TRBJ1-2 and TRBJ2-5 were preferentially used in persistent disease, while TRBV20-1 and TRBJ2-1 were favored in newly diagnosed disease. Persistent Graves' disease patients showed lower TCR Shannon entropy and fewer highly expanded clones than newly diagnosed patients, suggesting clonal expansion. As a limitation, the authors acknowledged that the small sample size may reduce accuracy. Sequencing and analysis were restricted to the TCR beta chain. Peripheral blood alone was examined, since thyroid tissue, which constituted the primary lesion, could not be accessed. A larger number of public clonotypes was shared among persistent patients (about 2,700) than among newly diagnosed patients (more than 850).

The time point label, read with the paper, signifies: newly diagnosed GD, antithyroid drugs for less than 3 months. For both TCR sequencing and RNA sequencing, RNA was extracted from PBMCs in TRIzol. Graves' disease was diagnosed according to American Thyroid Association guidelines. Recruitment of patients was carried out at an endocrinology department in Xi'an, China. From each patient, nine milliliters of peripheral blood was collected into an EDTA anticoagulant tube. PBMCs were isolated by Ficoll Paque Plus density gradient separation without further T cell sorting. An Agilent 2100 Bioanalyzer and agarose gel were used to check RNA quality, and a NanoDrop 2000 was used to measure RNA concentration. The CDR3, from cysteine to phenylalanine, totals 14 residues. This entry keeps only the CDR3 DNA: 42 bases, framed from base 1. The germline V gene specifies MDHEN as CDR1 and SYDVKM as CDR2. V is shortened by 5 bases, J by 0 bases, and the region joining them spans 8 bases.

The library was generated by multiplex PCR. The run used an Illumina HiSeq 4000. CDR3 regions were amplified by Arm-PCR with iRepertoire HTBI primers to construct TCR beta libraries. Gel purification was performed on PCR products prior to sequencing. On the authors' methods: Gene usage analysis of CDR3 amino acid clonotypes used the 55 to 80 TRBV and around 14 TRBJ segments found across samples. COPE and FqMerger were used to merge filtered high-quality paired reads into contigs. Contigs were aligned with BLAST to IMGT TRBV, TRBD and TRBJ reference genes, and CDR3 was defined per IMGT. Any clonotype with a frequency above 0.1% was counted as a highly expanded clone. Repertoire diversity was measured by Shannon entropy, and V-J evenness by the Gini coefficient. A clonotype was considered public if more than one individual shared it. TCRdb reworked the public reads: Q25 trimming with fastp, MiXCR clone assembly, productive beta chains retained. Rows matching on CDR3 protein sequence are summarized as one entry with the most common DNA and genes. The V and J calls come from TCRdb's annotation, not from the publication. The sample data list around 250,000 distinct CDR3 sequences, and about 20% of these were observed just once. The ten largest clones represent roughly 15% of the sample.

In this sample, this clonotype turned up many times. Its antigen remains unidentified. No base qualities exist here, and no much larger clone lies one base off it. These data were also filed under a second study, of T cells in Graves' hyperthyroidism and ophthalmopathy. As the second paper documents: Stable Graves' hyperthyroidism was defined as the absence of progression to ophthalmopathy over 18 months of follow-up. The hyperthyroidism patients were between 18 and 65 years old and newly diagnosed, with a disease duration of less than 2 months. Exclusion was applied to patients with uncontrolled infections, other autoimmune diseases, pregnancy or lactation. Diagnoses relied on clinical symptoms, serum thyroxine and TRAb, thyroid ultrasound and orbital computed tomography. The first round of RT-PCR for the TCR CDR3 was performed with the HTBI primer set and the Qiagen OneStep RT-PCR kit. Most expanded thyroid clonotypes (frequency above 0.001) were also detected in blood, suggesting blood repertoires may reflect thyroid immune responses. Ophthalmopathy was separated from stable hyperthyroidism by a 13 V-J signature model, with roughly 88% sensitivity and about 81% specificity obtained in cross-validation and 80%/75% obtained in testing. During validation, the model predicted progression to ophthalmopathy a median of about 6.5 months ahead of onset, with approximately 71% sensitivity and about 72% specificity. To identify distinguishing TCR V-J signatures, a discovery cohort of around 100 patients was used, comprising 40 to 45 with Graves' ophthalmopathy and about 59 with stable Graves' hyperthyroidism. Whether ophthalmopathy could be predicted prospectively was tested in an independent validation cohort made up of about 20 hyperthyroidism patients plus 17 patients who later progressed to ophthalmopathy. For training and testing, the roughly 97 patients in the discovery cohort were randomly divided in a 7:3 ratio. The study also compared thyroid tissue and blood T-cell repertoires from more than five Graves' hyperthyroidism patients. After blood sampling, hyperthyroidism patients were treated with methimazole at a starting dose of 30 mg daily, and ophthalmopathy patients were treated with high-dose intravenous methylprednisolone. Libraries were constructed in a second round of multiplex PCR, after which size selection and purification were performed. The libraries were sequenced on an Illumina HiSeq2000 using paired-end 100 bp reads. SOAPnuke was used to process the raw data, with reads discarded if the reads contained adapters or uncalled bases, had a mean Phred below 15, or lacked an exact constant-primer or identifier match. COPE v1.2.5 was used to merge the high-quality paired reads, and each unique nucleotide sequence was defined as a clonotype. MiTCR v1.1 was used to align the clonotypes against IMGT TRBV, TRBD and TRBJ reference segments. The analysis was restricted to V-J combinations with a frequency above 0.0001, which together covered around 99% of the repertoires. The TCS score was defined as the ratio of F50 (clonal expansion) to E x V (chaos), calculated using BLOSUM62-based TCRdist between CDR3 peptides within each V-J. Welch's t-statistics and random forest reduced 500 to 550 V-J features to 10 to 15, which were used in a naive Bayes classifier (R e1071). No statistical method was used to fix the sample size in advance, and group allocation was not hidden from the investigators. According to the paper, TCR Vbeta CDR3 sequencing was carried out on 135 peripheral blood samples, which came from 40 to 45 ophthalmopathy, fewer than 80 hyperthyroidism and roughly 17 progressor patients.

The receptor comes from a woman aged 25 to 45 with Graves disease. Donor details come from another sample of the same person, matched by shared clones. This receptor chain uses TRBV28 and TRBJ2-4; the D gene is perhaps TRBD1, from 6 matching bases. The specimen comprised peripheral blood mononuclear cells (PBMCs), sampled at new diagnosis, from a patient treated with antithyroid drugs. For the CDR3, the sequence is CASSRTAAKNIQYF. The nucleotide sequence is given as TGTGCCAGCAGTAGGACAGCAGCCAAAAACATTCAGTACTTC.